The 12 T cell receptor beta chains below all came from one sample that was sequenced in a study of T cells after yellow fever vaccination. TCRdb re-called the 5' RACE reads through MiXCR, storing one row per CDR3 protein. This sample has 510,000 or so distinct CDR3 sequences, with under 25% found just once. The material was PBMCs, obtained 15 days after the yellow fever booster vaccination. Every receptor here comes from a man aged 25 to 40 who received the YFV17D yellow fever vaccine.

This clonotype turned up a few times. This sequence joins TRBV7-2 and TRBJ1-1; no clear D. V gave up 4 bases and J gave up 5 bases, with 8 bases separating them. The CDR3 is made up of 12 amino acids. Per germline, CDR1 SGHTA and CDR2 FQGNSA. CDR3 region: CASSSEGTEAFF. The CDR3 DNA sequence: TGTGCCAGCAGCTCCGAAGGGACTGAAGCTTTCTTT.

The rearrangement links TRBV7-3 to TRBJ2-5, with D possibly being TRBD2 (5 bases). Germline CDR1 is SGHTA and CDR2 is FQGTGA. The CDR3 is made up of 15 amino acids. Deletions cut 4 bases from V and 4 bases from J, with 16 bases between. CDR3 sequence reads: CASSSSGGLRETQYF. The CDR3 bases are TGTGCCAGCAGCTCCAGCGGAGGCCTTAGAGAGACCCAGTACTTC.

This clonotype was seen ten or more times. The rearrangement uses TRBV7-2 and TRBJ2-1, with 9 nucleotides matching TRBD2. CDR1 SGHTA and CDR2 FQGNSA come from the germline V gene. V was pared by 4 bases and J by 7 bases, with 11 bases of the junction left unmatched. This CDR3 has 16 amino acids. CDR3 loop: CASSSRGLARGNEQFF. The CDR3 bases are TGTGCCAGCAGCTCCCGTGGACTAGCGAGAGGGAATGAGCAGTTCTTC.

The chain joins TRBV5-6 to TRBJ2-1; D unresolved. CDR1 and CDR2 (germline): SGHDT, YYEEEE. The CDR3 has 12 residues. Trimming took off 4 bases at V and 8 bases at J, with 10 bases between the two ends. The CDR3 bases are TGTGCCAGCAGCGAATCTACGTATGAGCAGTTCTTC. As protein: CASSESTYEQFF.

There are a few counts of this clonotype. The CDR3 protein is CSALQGISTGELFF. In DNA form, the CDR3 reads TGCAGTGCGCTACAGGGGATTTCTACCGGGGAGCTGTTTTTT. V and J are TRBV20-1 and TRBJ2-2, with TRBD1 matching over 7 bases. Per the germline V gene, CDR1 is DFQATT and CDR2 is SNEGSKA (reference sequence). Trimming removed 6 bases from V and 5 bases from J; junction bases left unmatched: 9. CDR3 length: 14 amino acids.

This clonotype was detected only a few times. The chain carries TRBV4-2 and TRBJ1-1; weak D call: TRBD1 (5 bases). V was pared by 5 bases and J by 5 bases, with 15 bases between. There are 14 residues in the CDR3. CDR1 LGHNA and CDR2 YNFKEQ come from the germline V gene. The CDR3, as DNA: TGTGCCAGCAGCGCGAGACCTGGGGGAACTGAAGCTTTCTTT. Its protein product is CASSARPGGTEAFF.

This clonotype was detected a few times. The chain recombines TRBV7-2 with TRBJ2-1; D is unclear. There are 14 residues in the CDR3. Trimming took off 0 bases at V and 1 base at J, with 4 bases between the two ends. Germline V gene sequence: CDR1 SGHTA, CDR2 FQGNSA. CDR3 amino acids: CASSLAYSYNEQFF. CDR3 in DNA: TGTGCCAGCAGCTTAGCCTATTCCTACAATGAGCAGTTCTTC.

The genes are TRBV5-4 and TRBJ2-5; D remains ambiguous. The CDR3 is 15 amino acids. Trimming stripped 1 base from V and 1 base from J, with 11 bases between. Germline values: CDR1 SGHNT, CDR2 YYREEE (reference sequence). This chain's CDR3 is CASSLTIQSQETQYF. Written as DNA, the CDR3 is TGTGCCAGCAGCTTGACGATCCAGTCCCAAGAGACCCAGTACTTC.

This clonotype was found a few times. In DNA form, the CDR3 reads TGTGCCACCAGTGACCCGGGACTAGCGGAAGTAGGCAATGAGCAGTTCTTC. It is translated as CATSDPGLAEVGNEQFF. The chain joins TRBV24-1 to TRBJ2-1; 11 bases line up with TRBD2. This CDR3 is 17 amino acids long. V shed 4 bases and J 6 bases; nucleotides not matched to a gene: 10. Germline CDR1 is KGHDR and CDR2 is SFDVKD.

Here the CDR3 reads CASSWGLAETGELFF. As DNA, the CDR3 is TGTGCCAGCAGCTGGGGACTAGCTGAAACCGGGGAGCTGTTTTTT. The chain is built from TRBV5-6 and TRBJ2-2; TRBD2 aligns across 9 bases. From germline, CDR1 is SGHDT and CDR2 YYEEEE. The V and J ends lost 3 bases and 5 bases, in that order; junction bases with no gene match: 5. This CDR3 contains 15 residues.

The V call is TRBV4-3, the J call TRBJ2-7, with TRBD1 matching over 11 bases. The J segment lost 6 bases and the V segment lost 0 bases, leaving 4 bases of the junction unmatched. The CDR3 consists of 15 residues. The germline CDR1 and CDR2 sequences are LGHNA and YSLEER. Written as DNA, the CDR3 is TGCGCCAGCAGCCAAGAAGGACAGGGGGCGGCCGAGCAGTACTTC. It yields the protein CASSQEGQGAAEQYF.

The genes are TRBV6-2 or TRBV6-3 and TRBJ2-1; perhaps TRBD2 as D (6 bases). The CDR3 consists of 16 residues. Germline V gene data show CDR1 as MNHEY and CDR2 as SVGEGT. Trimming cost V 5 bases and J 3 bases, with 17 bases left between them. CDR3 nucleotide sequence: TGTGCCAGCAGTGCGGCCGGGACTTCCCGCTACAATGAGCAGTTCTTC. As protein: CASSAAGTSRYNEQFF.